This T cell receptor beta chain emerged from a study of T cell responses to AZD1222 COVID-19 vaccine. V gave up 1 base and J gave up 1 base, with 12 bases separating them. Looked up from germline, CDR1 is LNHDA and CDR2 is SQIVND (reference sequence). This CDR3 has 16 amino acids. Assay: immunoSEQ multiplex PCR; the TCRdb copy retains only in-frame clones and omits some. The sample comprises about 140,000 clones, 75% to 95% of which are singletons, and around 3.6% rests with the top ten. The source was peripheral blood, collected on day 0 of AZD1222 vaccination. The rearrangement uses TRBV19 and TRBJ2-3; D is unresolved. The sequence was obtained from an adult in good health. CDR3 protein: CASSIGGGVGTDTQYF. The CDR3 DNA follows: TGTGCCAGTAGTATAGGTGGTGGGGTAGGCACAGATACGCAGTATTTT.